These 8 T cell receptor beta chains were all obtained from the same sample, sequenced in a study of blood T cell repertoires in COVID-19. Generated by immunoSEQ multiplex PCR, the TCRdb table keeps only in-frame clones and is missing some. The sample has 310,000 or so clones; nearly 90% are singletons. The sequencing input was PBMCs or T cells enriched from blood (not recorded which). The receptors stem from a woman between 18 and 29 years old with acute COVID-19.

The rearrangement joins TRBV7-8 to TRBJ2-7; 8 nucleotides match TRBD2. Germline V gene lookup returns CDR1 SGHVS and CDR2 FQNEAQ. This CDR3 has 17 residues. V shed 2 bases, J shed 8 bases, and the junction held 17 bases outside the gene matches. The CDR3: CASSLSSLSSGYTKQYF. The CDR3 DNA reads TGTGCCAGCAGCTTATCGTCCTTGTCTAGCGGGTATACGAAGCAGTACTTC.

CDR3: CASSLGQIYEQYF. The CDR3 DNA reads as TGTGCCAGCAGCCTCGGACAGATCTACGAGCAGTACTTC. The chain links TRBV12-3 or TRBV12-4 to TRBJ2-7; TRBD1 might be the D (6 bases). The CDR3 totals 13 residues. Trimming pared 6 bases from V and 3 bases from J, leaving 12 bases between.

This chain joins TRBV27 and TRBJ1-5; 7 bases fit TRBD1. Germline V CDR1 and CDR2: MNHEY, SMNVEV (reference sequence). The CDR3 totals 15 residues. With V trimmed by 5 bases and J by 0 bases, 4 bases remained unmatched. CDR3 in amino acids: CASSPGQNSNQPQHF. CDR3 DNA: TGTGCCAGCAGTCCGGGACAGAATAGCAATCAGCCCCAGCATTTT.

The J gene is TRBJ1-1, the V gene TRBV4-2; D is ambiguous. CDR3 length: 17 amino acids. V lost 0 bases and J 0 bases, leaving 14 bases between the germline ends. CDR1 LGHNA and CDR2 YNFKEQ come from the germline V gene. The CDR3: CASSQESWEIMNTEAFF. CDR3 coding DNA: TGTGCCAGCAGCCAAGAGTCGTGGGAGATAATGAACACTGAAGCTTTCTTT.

V gene TRBV7-2 combines with J gene TRBJ2-5; 12 nucleotides match TRBD2. V lost 0 bases and J lost 4; bases outside the gene matches: 6. CDR1 is SGHTA and CDR2 is FQGNSA in the germline V gene. The CDR3 consists of 17 residues. CDR3 amino acids: CASSLARGLAGGETQYF. The CDR3 region has the DNA TGTGCCAGCAGCTTAGCGCGGGGACTAGCGGGCGGAGAGACCCAGTACTTC.

The chain employs TRBV25-1 and TRBJ1-6; 8 positions agree with TRBD1. Per germline, CDR1 MGHDK and CDR2 SYGVNS. Trimming removed 5 bases from V and 4 bases from J; junction bases left unmatched: 7. This CDR3 contains 16 residues. DNA for the CDR3: TGTGCCAGCAGTTCCCACGACAGGGGATATAATTCACCCCTCCACTTT. Its translation is CASSSHDRGYNSPLHF.

The CDR3: CASSEAGLAGGNEQFF. The CDR3 DNA reads TGTGCCAGCAGTGAAGCGGGACTAGCGGGAGGGAATGAGCAGTTCTTC. The gene calls are TRBV2 and TRBJ2-1, with 16 positions matching TRBD2. From germline, CDR1 is SNHLY and CDR2 FYNNEI. With 0 bases clipped from V and 7 bases from J, the junction kept 0 bases outside the gene matches. CDR3 length: 16 residues. Filled out from reference TRBV2 and TRBJ2-1, the complete variable domain reads EPEVTQTPSHQVTQMGQEVILRCVPISNHLYFYWYRQILGQKVEFLVSFYNNEISEKSEIFDDQFSVERPDGSNFTLKIRSTKLEDSAMYFCASSEAGLAGGNEQFFGPGTRLTVL.

The chain links TRBV9 to TRBJ2-7; 14 bases are a match to TRBD2. This CDR3 region has 16 residues. Germline lookup yields CDR1 SGDLS and CDR2 YYNGEE. V lost 3 bases to trimming and J lost 7 bases; unmatched junction nucleotides: 9. The DNA of the CDR3 is TGTGCCAGCAGCGAGGGACTAGCGGGAGTGGTCGGGGAGCAGTACTTC. This gives the protein CASSEGLAGVVGEQYF.